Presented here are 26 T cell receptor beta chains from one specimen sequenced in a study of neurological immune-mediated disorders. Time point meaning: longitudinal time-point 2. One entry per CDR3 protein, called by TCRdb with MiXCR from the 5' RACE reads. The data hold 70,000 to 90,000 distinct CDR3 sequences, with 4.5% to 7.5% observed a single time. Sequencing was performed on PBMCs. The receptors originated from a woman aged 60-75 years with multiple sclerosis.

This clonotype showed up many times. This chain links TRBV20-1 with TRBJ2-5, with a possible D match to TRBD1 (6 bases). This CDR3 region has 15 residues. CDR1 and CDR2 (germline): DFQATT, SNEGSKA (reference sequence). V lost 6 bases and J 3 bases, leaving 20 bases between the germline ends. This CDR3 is CSALEWGPKKETQYF. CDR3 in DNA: TGCAGTGCCCTCGAATGGGGGCCAAAGAAAGAGACCCAGTACTTC.

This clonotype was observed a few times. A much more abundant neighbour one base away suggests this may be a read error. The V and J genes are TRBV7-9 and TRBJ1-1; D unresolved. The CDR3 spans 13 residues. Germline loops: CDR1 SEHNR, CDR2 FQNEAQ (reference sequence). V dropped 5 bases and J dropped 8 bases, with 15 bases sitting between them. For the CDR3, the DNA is TGTGCCAGCAGCAAATTTAGGACCTCGGAAGCTTTCTTT. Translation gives CASSKFRTSEAFF.

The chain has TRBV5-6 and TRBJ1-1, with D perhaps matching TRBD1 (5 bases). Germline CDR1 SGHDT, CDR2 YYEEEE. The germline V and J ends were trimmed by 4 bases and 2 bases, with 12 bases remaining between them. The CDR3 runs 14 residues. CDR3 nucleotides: TGTGCCAGCAGCCGAAGACAGACAAACACTGAAGCTTTCTTT. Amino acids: CASSRRQTNTEAFF. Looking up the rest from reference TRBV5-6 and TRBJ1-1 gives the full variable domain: DAGVTQSPTHLIKTRGQQVTLRCSPKSGHDTVSWYQQALGQGPQFIFQYYEEEERQRGNFPDRFSGHQFPNYSSELNVNALLLGDSALYLCASSRRQTNTEAFFGQGTRLTVV.

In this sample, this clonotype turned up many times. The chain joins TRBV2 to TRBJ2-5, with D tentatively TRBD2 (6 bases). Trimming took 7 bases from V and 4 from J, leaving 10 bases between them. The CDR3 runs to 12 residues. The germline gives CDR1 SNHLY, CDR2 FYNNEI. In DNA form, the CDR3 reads TGTGCCAGCAAGGCGGGGTCAGAGACCCAGTACTTC. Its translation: CASKAGSETQYF.

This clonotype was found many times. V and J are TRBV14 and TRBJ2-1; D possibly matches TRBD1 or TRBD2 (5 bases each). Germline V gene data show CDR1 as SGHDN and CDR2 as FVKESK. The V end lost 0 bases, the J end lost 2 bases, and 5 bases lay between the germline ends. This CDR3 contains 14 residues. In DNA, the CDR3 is TGTGCCAGCAGCCAAGAGGGGGCCTACAATGAGCAGTTCTTC. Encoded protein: CASSQEGAYNEQFF.

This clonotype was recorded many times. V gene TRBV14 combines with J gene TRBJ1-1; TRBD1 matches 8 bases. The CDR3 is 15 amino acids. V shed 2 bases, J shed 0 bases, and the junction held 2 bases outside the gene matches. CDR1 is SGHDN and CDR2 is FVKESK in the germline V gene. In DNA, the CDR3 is TGTGCCAGCAGCCAACGGACAGGGATGAACACTGAAGCTTTCTTT. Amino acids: CASSQRTGMNTEAFF.

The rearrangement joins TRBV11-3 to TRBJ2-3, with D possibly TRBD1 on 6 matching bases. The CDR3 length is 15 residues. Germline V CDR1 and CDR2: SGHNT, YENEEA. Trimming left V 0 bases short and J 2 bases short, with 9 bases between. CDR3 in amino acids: CASSLDGQSTDTQYF. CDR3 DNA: TGTGCCAGCAGCTTAGATGGACAGTCCACAGATACGCAGTATTTT.

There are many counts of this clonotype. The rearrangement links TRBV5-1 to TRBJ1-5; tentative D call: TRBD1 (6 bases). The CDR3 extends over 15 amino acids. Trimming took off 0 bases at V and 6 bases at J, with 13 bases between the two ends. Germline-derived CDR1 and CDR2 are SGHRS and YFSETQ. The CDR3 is CASSLEGGGSQPQHF. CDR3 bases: TGCGCCAGCAGCTTGGAAGGGGGGGGCAGTCAGCCCCAGCATTTT.

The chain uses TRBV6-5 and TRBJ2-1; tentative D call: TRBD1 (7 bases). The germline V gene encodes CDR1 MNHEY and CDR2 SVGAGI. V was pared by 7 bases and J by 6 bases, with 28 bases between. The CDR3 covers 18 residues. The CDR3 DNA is TGTGCCAGCAATCCCGGGCAGGGGGGTTGGATTAAGCCCAATGAGCAGTTCTTC. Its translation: CASNPGQGGWIKPNEQFF.

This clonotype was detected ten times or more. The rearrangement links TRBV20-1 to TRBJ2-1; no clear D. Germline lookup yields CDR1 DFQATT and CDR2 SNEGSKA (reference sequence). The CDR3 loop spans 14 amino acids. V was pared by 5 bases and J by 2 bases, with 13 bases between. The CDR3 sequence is CSAGKVGTYNEQFF. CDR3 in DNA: TGCAGTGCTGGTAAAGTTGGCACCTACAATGAGCAGTTCTTC.

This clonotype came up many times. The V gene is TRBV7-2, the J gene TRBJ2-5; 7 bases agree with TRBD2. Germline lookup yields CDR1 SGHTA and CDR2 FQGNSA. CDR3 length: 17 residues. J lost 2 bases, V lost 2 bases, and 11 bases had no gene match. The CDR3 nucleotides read TGTGCCAGCAGCTTAAGCCCTAGCGGTATCTCACAAGAGACCCAGTACTTC. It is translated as CASSLSPSGISQETQYF.

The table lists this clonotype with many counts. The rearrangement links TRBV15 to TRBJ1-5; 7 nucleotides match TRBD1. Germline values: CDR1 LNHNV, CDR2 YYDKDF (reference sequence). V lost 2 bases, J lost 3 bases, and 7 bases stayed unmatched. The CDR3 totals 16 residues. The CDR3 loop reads CATSRMTGTVNQPQHF. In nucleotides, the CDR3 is TGTGCCACCAGCAGAATGACCGGGACAGTCAATCAGCCCCAGCATTTT.

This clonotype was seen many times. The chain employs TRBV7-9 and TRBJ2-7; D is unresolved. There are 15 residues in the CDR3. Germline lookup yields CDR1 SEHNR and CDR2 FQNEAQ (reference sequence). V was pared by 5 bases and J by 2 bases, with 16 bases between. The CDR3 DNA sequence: TGTGCCAGCAGCAACCCCCGGACGGCGACCTACGAGCAGTACTTC. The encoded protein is CASSNPRTATYEQYF.

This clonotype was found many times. DNA for the CDR3: TGCGCCAGCAGCTTGGGACAGACAACTAATGAAAAACTGTTTTTT. It translates to CASSLGQTTNEKLFF. This chain uses TRBV5-1 with TRBJ1-4; D perhaps matches TRBD1 (5 bases). This CDR3 comprises 15 residues. Deletions cut 0 bases from V and 0 bases from J, with 6 bases between. Germline values: CDR1 SGHRS, CDR2 YFSETQ. Full variable domain (remainder filled in from reference TRBV5-1 and TRBJ1-4): KAGVTQTPRYLIKTRGQQVTLSCSPISGHRSVSWYQQTPGQGLQFLFEYFSETQRNKGNFPGRFSGRQFSNSRSEMNVSTLELGDSALYLCASSLGQTTNEKLFFGSGTQLSVL.

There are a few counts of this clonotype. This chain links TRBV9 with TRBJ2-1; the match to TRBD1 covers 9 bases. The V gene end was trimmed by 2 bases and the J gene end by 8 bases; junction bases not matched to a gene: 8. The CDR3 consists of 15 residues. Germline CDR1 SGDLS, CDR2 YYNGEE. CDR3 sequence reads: CASSVETGGWDEQFF. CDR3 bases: TGTGCCAGCAGCGTCGAAACAGGGGGCTGGGATGAGCAGTTCTTC.

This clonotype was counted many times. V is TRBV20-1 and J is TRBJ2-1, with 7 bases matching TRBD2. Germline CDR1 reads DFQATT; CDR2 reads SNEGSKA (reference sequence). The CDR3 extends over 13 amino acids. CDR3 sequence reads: CRLDRGGYNEQFF. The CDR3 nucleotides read TGCAGACTGGACCGCGGGGGTTACAATGAGCAGTTCTTC.

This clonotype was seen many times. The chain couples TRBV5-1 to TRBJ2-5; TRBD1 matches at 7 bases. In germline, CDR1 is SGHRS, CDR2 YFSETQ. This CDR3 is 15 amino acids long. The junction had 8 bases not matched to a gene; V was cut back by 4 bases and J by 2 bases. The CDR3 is CASSRTGQQQETQYF. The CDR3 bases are TGCGCCAGCAGCCGGACGGGACAGCAACAAGAGACCCAGTACTTC. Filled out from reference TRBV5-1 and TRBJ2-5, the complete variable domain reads KAGVTQTPRYLIKTRGQQVTLSCSPISGHRSVSWYQQTPGQGLQFLFEYFSETQRNKGNFPGRFSGRQFSNSRSEMNVSTLELGDSALYLCASSRTGQQQETQYFGPGTRLLVL.

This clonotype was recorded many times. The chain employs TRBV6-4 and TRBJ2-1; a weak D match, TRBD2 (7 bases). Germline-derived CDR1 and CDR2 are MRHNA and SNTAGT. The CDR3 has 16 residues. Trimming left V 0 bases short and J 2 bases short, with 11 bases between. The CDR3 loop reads CASSDSGGGAYNEQFF. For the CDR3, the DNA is TGTGCCAGCAGTGACTCGGGGGGGGGCGCCTACAATGAGCAGTTCTTC.

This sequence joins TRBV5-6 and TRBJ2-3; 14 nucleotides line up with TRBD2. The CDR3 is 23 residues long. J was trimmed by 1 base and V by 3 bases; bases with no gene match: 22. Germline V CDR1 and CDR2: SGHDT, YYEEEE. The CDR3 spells CASSSRGRLWTSGGLRRTDTQYF. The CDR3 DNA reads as TGTGCCAGCAGCTCCAGGGGGCGCTTATGGACTAGCGGGGGGCTCCGGCGCACAGATACGCAGTATTTT. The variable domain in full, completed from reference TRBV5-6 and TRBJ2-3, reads DAGVTQSPTHLIKTRGQQVTLRCSPKSGHDTVSWYQQALGQGPQFIFQYYEEEERQRGNFPDRFSGHQFPNYSSELNVNALLLGDSALYLCASSSRGRLWTSGGLRRTDTQYFGPGTRLTVL.

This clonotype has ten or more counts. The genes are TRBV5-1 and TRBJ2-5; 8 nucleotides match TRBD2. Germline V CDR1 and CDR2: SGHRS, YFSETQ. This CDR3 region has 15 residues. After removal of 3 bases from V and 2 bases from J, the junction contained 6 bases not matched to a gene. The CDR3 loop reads CASSSGGTRQETQYF. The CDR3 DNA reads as TGCGCCAGCAGCTCTGGCGGGACTAGGCAAGAGACCCAGTACTTC.

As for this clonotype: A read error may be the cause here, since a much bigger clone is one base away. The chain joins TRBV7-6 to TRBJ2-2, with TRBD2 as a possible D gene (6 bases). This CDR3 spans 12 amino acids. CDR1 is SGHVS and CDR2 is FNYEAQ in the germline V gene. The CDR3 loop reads CALAAYTWELFF. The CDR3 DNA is TGTGCCTTAGCGGCATACACCTGGGAGCTGTTTTTT.

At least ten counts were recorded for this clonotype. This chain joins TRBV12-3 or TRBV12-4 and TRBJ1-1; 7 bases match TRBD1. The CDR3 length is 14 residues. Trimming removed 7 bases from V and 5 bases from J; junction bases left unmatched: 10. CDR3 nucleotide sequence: TGTGCCAGCATCCTTGACAGGGTGTTGACTGAAGCTTTCTTT. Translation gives CASILDRVLTEAFF.

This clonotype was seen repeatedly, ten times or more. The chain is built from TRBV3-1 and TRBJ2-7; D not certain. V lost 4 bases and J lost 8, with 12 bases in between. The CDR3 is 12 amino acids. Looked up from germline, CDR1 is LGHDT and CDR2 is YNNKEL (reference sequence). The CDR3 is CASSLLLGQQYF. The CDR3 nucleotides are TGTGCCAGCAGCCTCCTTTTGGGCCAGCAGTACTTC.

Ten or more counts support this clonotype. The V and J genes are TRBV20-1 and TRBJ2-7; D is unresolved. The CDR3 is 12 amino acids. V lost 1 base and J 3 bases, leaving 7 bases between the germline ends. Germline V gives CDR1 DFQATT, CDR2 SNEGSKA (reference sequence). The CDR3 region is CSARGGDYEQYF. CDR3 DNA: TGCAGTGCTAGAGGAGGAGACTACGAGCAGTACTTC.

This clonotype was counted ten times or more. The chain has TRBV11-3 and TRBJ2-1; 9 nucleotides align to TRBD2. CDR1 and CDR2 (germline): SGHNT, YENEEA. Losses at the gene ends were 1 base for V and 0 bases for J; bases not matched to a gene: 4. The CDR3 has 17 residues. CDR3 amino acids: CASSLGLAGTSYNEQFF. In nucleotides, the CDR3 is TGTGCCAGCAGCTTAGGGCTAGCGGGGACCTCCTACAATGAGCAGTTCTTC. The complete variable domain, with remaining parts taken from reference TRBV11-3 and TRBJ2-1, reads EAGVVQSPRYKIIEKKQPVAFWCNPISGHNTLYWYLQNLGQGPELLIRYENEEAVDDSQLPKDRFSAERLKGVDSTLKIQPAELGDSAVYLCASSLGLAGTSYNEQFFGPGTRLTVL.

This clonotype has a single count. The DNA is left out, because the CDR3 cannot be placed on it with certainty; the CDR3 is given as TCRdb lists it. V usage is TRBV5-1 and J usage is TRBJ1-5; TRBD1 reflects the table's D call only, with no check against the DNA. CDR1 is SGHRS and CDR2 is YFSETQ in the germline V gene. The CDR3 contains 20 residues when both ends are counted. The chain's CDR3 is CASSFYICSASQGNNQPQHF.